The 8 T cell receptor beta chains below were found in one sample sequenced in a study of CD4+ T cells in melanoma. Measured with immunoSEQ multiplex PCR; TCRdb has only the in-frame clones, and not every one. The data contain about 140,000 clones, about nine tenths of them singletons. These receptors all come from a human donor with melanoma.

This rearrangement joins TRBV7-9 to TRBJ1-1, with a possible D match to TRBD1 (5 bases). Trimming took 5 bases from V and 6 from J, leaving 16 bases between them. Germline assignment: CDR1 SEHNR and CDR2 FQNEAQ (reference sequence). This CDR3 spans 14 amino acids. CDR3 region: CASSQTGGSAEAFF. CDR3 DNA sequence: TGTGCCAGCAGCCAAACCGGGGGGAGCGCTGAAGCTTTCTTT. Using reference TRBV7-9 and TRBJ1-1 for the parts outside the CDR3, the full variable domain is DTGVSQNPRHKITKRGQNVTFRCDPISEHNRLYWYRQTLGQGPEFLTYFQNEAQLEKSRLLSDRFSAERPKGSFSTLEIQRTEQGDSAMYLCASSQTGGSAEAFFGQGTRLTVV.

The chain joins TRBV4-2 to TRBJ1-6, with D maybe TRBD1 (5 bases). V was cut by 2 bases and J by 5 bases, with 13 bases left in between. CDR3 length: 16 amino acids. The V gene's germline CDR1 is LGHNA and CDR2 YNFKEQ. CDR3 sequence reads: CASSQQRTRNNSPLHF. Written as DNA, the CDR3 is TGTGCCAGCAGCCAACAACGGACACGGAATAATTCACCCCTCCACTTT.

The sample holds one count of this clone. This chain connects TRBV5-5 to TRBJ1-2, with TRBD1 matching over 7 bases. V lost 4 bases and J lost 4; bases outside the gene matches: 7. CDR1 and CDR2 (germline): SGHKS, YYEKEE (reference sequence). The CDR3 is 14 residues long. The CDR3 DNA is TGTGCCAGCAGCCCCGGGGACAGTACCTATGGCTACACCTTC. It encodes CASSPGDSTYGYTF.

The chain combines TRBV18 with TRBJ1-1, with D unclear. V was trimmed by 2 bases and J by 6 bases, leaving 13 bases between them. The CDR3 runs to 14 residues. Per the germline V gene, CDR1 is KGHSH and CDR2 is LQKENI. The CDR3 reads CASSPYGEISEAFF. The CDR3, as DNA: TGTGCCAGCTCACCATATGGGGAGATTTCTGAAGCTTTCTTT.

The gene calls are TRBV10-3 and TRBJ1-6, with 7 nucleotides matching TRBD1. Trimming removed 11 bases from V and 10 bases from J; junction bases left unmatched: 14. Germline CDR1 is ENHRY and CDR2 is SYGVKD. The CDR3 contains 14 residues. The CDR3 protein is CAARGDREESPLHF. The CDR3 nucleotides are TGTGCCGCTAGGGGAGACAGGGAGGAGTCACCCCTCCACTTT.

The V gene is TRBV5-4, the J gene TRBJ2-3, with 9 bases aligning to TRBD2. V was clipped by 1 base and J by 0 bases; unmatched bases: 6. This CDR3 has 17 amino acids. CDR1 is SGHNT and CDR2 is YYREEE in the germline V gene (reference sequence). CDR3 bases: TGTGCCAGCAGCTTGCGGCGGGGGGGGCCTAGCACAGATACGCAGTATTTT. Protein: CASSLRRGGPSTDTQYF.

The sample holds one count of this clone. This CDR3 is CASSREKGGVNEKLFF. CDR3 bases: TGTGCCAGCAGCCGTGAAAAAGGGGGCGTAAATGAAAAACTGTTTTTT. This sequence joins TRBV5-5 and TRBJ1-4; 7 bases match TRBD1. This CDR3 is built from 16 residues. Unmatched junction bases numbered 11, after V lost 4 bases and J lost 5 bases. Germline CDR1 is SGHKS and CDR2 is YYEKEE (reference sequence).

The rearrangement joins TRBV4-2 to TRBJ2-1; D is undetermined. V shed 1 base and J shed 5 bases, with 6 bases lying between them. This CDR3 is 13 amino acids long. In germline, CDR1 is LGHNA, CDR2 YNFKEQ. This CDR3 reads CASSQASDNEQFF. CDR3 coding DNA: TGTGCCAGCAGCCAAGCCAGCGACAATGAGCAGTTCTTC.